This TCR beta chain derives from a study of T cells in Graves' hyperthyroidism and ophthalmopathy. This clonotype counts as medium-sized. Germline loops: CDR1 DFQATT, CDR2 SNEGSKA (reference sequence). The CDR3 extends over 12 amino acids. RNA transcripts were the template for amplifying TCR beta CDR3 regions. Initially, a first-round RT-PCR of the TCR CDR3 employed the HTBI primer set. Each CDR3 protein gets one entry after TCRdb re-called the multiplex PCR reads with MiXCR. The top ten hold approximately 10% of the sample, which has 20,000 to 30,000 distinct CDR3 sequences, roughly 45% seen once. The sequence came from a woman aged 25 to 39 with Graves' hyperthyroidism. Sequenced material: blood. This rearrangement joins TRBV20-1 to TRBJ1-6; D is unclear. The CDR3 nucleotides read TGCGGATCACGGCCGGTAAATTCACCCCTCCACTTT. Translation: CGSRPVNSPLHF.